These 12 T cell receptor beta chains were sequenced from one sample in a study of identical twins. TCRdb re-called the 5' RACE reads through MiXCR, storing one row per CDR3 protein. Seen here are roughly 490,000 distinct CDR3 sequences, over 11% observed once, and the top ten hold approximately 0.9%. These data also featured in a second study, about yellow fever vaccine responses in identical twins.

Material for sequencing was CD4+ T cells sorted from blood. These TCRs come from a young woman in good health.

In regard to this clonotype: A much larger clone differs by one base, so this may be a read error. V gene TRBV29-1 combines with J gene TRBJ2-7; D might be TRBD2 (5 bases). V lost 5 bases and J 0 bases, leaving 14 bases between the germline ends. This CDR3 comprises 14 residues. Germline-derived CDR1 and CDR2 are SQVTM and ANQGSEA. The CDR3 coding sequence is TGCAGCGTTTCCGGCCATGGGAGCTCCTACGAGCAGTACTTC. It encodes CSVSGHGSSYEQYF.

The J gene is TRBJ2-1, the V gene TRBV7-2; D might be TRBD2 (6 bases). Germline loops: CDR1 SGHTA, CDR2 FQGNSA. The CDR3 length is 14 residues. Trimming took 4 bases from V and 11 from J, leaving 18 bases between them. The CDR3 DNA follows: TGTGCCAGCAGCTCGCCTCCACTAGCCATTAAGCAGTTCTTC. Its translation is CASSSPPLAIKQFF. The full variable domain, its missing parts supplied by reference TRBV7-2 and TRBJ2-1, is GAGVSQSPSNKVTEKGKDVELRCDPISGHTALYWYRQSLGQGLEFLIYFQGNSAPDKSGLPSDRFSAERTGGSVSTLTIQRTQQEDSAVYLCASSSPPLAIKQFFGPGTRLTVL.

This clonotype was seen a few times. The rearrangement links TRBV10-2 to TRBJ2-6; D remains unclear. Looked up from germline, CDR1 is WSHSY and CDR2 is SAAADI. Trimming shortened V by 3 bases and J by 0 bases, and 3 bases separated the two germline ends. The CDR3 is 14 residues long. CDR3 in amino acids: CASSDNSGANVLTF. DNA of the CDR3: TGCGCCAGCAGTGACAACTCTGGGGCCAACGTCCTGACTTTC.

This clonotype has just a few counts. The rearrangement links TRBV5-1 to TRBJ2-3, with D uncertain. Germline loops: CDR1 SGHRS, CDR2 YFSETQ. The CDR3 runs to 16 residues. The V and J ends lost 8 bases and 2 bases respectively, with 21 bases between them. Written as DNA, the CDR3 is TGCGCCAGTCCCCTGGGCGGTCGGAAATACACAGATACGCAGTATTTT. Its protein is CASPLGGRKYTDTQYF.

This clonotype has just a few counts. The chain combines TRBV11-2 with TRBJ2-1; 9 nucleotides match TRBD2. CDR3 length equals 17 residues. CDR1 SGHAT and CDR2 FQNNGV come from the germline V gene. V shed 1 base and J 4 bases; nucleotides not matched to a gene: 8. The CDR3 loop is CASSLVLLTSGYNEQFF. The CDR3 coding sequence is TGTGCCAGCAGCTTAGTCCTACTGACTAGCGGATACAATGAGCAGTTCTTC.

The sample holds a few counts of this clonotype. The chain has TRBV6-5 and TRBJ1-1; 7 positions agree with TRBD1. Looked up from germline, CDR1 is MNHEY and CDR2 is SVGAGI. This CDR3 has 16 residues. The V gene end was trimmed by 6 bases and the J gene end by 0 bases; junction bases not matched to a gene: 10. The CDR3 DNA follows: TGTGCCAGCAGCCCGACAGGGAAGGGAATGAACACTGAAGCTTTCTTT. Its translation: CASSPTGKGMNTEAFF.

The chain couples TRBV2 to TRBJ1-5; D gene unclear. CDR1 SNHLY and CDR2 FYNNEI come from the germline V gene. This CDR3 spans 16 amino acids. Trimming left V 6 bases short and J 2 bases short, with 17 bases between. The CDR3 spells CASRFDSPQGNQPQHF. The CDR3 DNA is TGTGCCAGCAGGTTCGATTCCCCGCAGGGCAATCAGCCCCAGCATTTT.

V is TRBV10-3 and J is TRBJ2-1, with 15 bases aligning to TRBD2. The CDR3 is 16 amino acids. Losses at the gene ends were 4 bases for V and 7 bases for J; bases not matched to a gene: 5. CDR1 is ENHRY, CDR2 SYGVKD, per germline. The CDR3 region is CAISVRTSGRGNEQFF. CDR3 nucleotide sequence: TGTGCCATCAGTGTCAGGACTAGCGGGAGGGGGAATGAGCAGTTCTTC.

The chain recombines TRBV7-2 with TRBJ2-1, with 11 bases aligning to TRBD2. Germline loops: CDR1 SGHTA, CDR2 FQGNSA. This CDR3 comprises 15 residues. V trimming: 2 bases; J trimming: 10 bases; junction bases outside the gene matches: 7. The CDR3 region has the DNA TGTGCCAGCAGCTTAATGGGACTAGCGGCTGTAGAGCAGTTCTTC. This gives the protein CASSLMGLAAVEQFF.

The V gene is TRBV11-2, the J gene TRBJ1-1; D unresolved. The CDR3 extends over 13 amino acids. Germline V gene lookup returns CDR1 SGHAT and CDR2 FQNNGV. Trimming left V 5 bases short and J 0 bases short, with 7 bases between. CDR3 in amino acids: CASSPRLNTEAFF. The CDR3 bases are TGTGCCAGCAGCCCTAGGTTGAACACTGAAGCTTTCTTT.

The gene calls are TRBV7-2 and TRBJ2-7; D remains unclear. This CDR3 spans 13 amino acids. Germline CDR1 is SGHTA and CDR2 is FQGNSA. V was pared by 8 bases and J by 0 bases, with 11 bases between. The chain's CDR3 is CASGNVASYEQYF. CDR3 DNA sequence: TGTGCCAGCGGCAACGTTGCCTCCTACGAGCAGTACTTC. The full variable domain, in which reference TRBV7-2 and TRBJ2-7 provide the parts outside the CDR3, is GAGVSQSPSNKVTEKGKDVELRCDPISGHTALYWYRQSLGQGLEFLIYFQGNSAPDKSGLPSDRFSAERTGGSVSTLTIQRTQQEDSAVYLCASGNVASYEQYFGPGTRLTVT.

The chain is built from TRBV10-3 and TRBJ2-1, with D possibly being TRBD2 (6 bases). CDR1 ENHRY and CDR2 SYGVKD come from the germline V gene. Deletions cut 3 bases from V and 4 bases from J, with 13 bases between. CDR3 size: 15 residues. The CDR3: CAISERAGGYNEQFF. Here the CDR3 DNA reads TGTGCCATCAGTGAACGAGCGGGCGGATACAATGAGCAGTTCTTC.